These T cell receptor beta chains were read from a single sample in a study of siplizumab effects on memory and regulatory T cells. Only in-frame clones appear in the TCRdb table, and some are missing; sequencing was by immunoSEQ multiplex PCR. The sample comprises about 120,000 clones, approximately 94% of which are singletons, and around 1.7% rests with the top ten. Sequenced: non-Treg CD4+ T cells sorted from blood. The receptors come from a human donor in good health. The CDR3 runs from the conserved cysteine through the conserved F or W. A D gene is named only where the DNA matches it firmly. Size tells how often a clone was seen (once, few, many) or the class of an expanded clone, and some rows leave it out.

V,J,D,size,DNA,CDR3
TRBV10-3,TRBJ2-2,TRBD2,NA,TGTGCCACCCGGGCGGGAGGAACTACCGGGGAGCTGTTTTTT,CATRAGGTTGELFF
TRBV4-1,TRBJ2-3,TRBD1,NA,TGCGCCAGCAGCCAAGACGACAGGGTTGGCACAGATACGCAGTATTTT,CASSQDDRVGTDTQYF
TRBV12-5,TRBJ2-2,NA,NA,TGTGCTAGTGGTTTGGTCGTAGCGAACACCGGGGAGCTGTTTTTT,CASGLVVANTGELFF
TRBV10-3,TRBJ2-1,NA,NA,TGTGCCATCTCGGGGGAAGTCAACAATGAGCAGTTCTTC,CAISGEVNNEQFF
TRBV18,TRBJ2-7,NA,NA,TGTGCCAGCTCACCACCGATCGGAGGGTCCTACGAGCAGTACTTC,CASSPPIGGSYEQYF
TRBV21-1,TRBJ1-2,NA,NA,TGTGCCATCACAGGCTTGGGACAGGCCTGCCAGGCACCACCTAATAACTATGGCTACACCTTC,CAITGLGQACQAPPNNYGYTF
TRBV27,TRBJ2-7,TRBD2,NA,TGTGCCAGCAGGACTAGCGGGGCTTCCTACGAGCAGTACTTC,CASRTSGASYEQYF
TRBV28,TRBJ2-3,TRBD1,once,TGTGCCAGCAGTCCCGGACAGGGGAGAACAGATACGCAGTATTTT,CASSPGQGRTDTQYF
TRBV5-5,TRBJ1-2,TRBD1,NA,TGTGCCAGCAGCCCGACAGGGGATCTGCTTGGCTACACCTTC,CASSPTGDLLGYTF
TRBV27,TRBJ2-3,TRBD2,NA,TGTGCCAGCAGGCGGACTAGCGGGAGGGCCTCAGATACGCAGTATTTT,CASRRTSGRASDTQYF
TRBV5-1,TRBJ2-2,TRBD1,NA,TGCGCCAGCAGCGGAACAGGGGACACCGGGGAGCTGTTTTTT,CASSGTGDTGELFF
TRBV9,TRBJ1-1,NA,NA,TGTGCCAGCAACACTCGAGGGGGGGCGATCTCTGAAGCTTTCTTT,CASNTRGGAISEAFF
TRBV28,TRBJ1-4,NA,NA,TGTGCCAGCAGCTCTCTCGTTGAAAAACTGTTTTTT,CASSSLVEKLFF
TRBV30,TRBJ2-3,NA,NA,TGTGCCTGGACCTTGTTGGAGACAGATACGCAGTATTTT,CAWTLLETDTQYF
TRBV6-4,TRBJ2-1,NA,NA,TGTGCCAGCAGTGTTCAGGCAAACTTAAATGAGCAGTTCTTC,CASSVQANLNEQFF
TRBV27,TRBJ2-1,TRBD2,NA,TGTGCCAGCAGAGATAGCGGGAGTTTAGATGAGCAGTTCTTC,CASRDSGSLDEQFF